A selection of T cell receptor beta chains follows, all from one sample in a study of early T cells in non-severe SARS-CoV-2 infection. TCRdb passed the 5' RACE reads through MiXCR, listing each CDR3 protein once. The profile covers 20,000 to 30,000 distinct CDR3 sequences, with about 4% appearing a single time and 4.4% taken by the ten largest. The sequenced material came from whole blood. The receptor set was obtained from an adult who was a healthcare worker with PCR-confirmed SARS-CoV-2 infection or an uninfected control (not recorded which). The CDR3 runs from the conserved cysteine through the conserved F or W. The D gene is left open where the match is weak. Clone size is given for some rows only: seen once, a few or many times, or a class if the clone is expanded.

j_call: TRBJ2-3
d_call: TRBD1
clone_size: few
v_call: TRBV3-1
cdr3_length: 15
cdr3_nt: TGTGCCAGCAGCCGGGGACAGGGGGCGGTGAATACGCAGTATTTT
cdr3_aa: CASSRGQGAVNTQYF

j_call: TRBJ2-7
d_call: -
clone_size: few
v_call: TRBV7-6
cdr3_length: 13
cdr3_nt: TGTGCCAGCAGCCCTGGGGGACGGACCGAGCAGTACTTC
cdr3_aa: CASSPGGRTEQYF

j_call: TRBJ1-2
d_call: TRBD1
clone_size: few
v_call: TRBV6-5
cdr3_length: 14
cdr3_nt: TGTGCCAGCAGTCCGCGGACAGGAATCTATGGCTACACCTTC
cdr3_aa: CASSPRTGIYGYTF

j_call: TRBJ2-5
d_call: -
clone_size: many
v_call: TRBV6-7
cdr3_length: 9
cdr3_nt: TGTGCCGGATGGGAGACCCAGTACTTC
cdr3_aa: CAGWETQYF

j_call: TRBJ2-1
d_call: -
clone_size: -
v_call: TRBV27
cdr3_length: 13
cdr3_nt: TGTGCCAGCAGTCCCCCCCCGTACAATGAGCAGTTCTTC
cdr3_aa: CASSPPPYNEQFF

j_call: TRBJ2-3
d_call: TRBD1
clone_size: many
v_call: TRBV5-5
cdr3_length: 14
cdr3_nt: TGTGCCAGCAGCTTGGGGACAGGAACAGATACGCAGTATTTT
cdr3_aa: CASSLGTGTDTQYF

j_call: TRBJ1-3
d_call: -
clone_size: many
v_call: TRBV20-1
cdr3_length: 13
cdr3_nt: TGCAGTGCTCGGCAAGCCTCTGGAAACACCATATATTTT
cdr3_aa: CSARQASGNTIYF

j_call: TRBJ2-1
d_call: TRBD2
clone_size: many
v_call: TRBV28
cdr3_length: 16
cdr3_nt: TGTGCCAGCAGTTCGCTGGGACTAAGGACCTACAATGAGCAGTTCTTC
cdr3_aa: CASSSLGLRTYNEQFF

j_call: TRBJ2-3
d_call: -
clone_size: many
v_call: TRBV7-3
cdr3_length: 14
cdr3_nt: TGTGCCAGCAGCTTGGACAGCAGCACAGATACGCAGTATTTT
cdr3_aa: CASSLDSSTDTQYF

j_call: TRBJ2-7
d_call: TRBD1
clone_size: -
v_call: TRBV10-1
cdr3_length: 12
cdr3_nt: TGCGCCAGCCGAGGACAGGTAGGGGAGCAGTACTTC
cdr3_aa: CASRGQVGEQYF

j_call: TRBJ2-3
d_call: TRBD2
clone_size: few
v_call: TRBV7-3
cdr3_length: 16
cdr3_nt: TGTGCCAGCAGCCCCGGACTAGCGGGAGGTCAAGTTACGCAGTATTTT
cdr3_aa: CASSPGLAGGQVTQYF

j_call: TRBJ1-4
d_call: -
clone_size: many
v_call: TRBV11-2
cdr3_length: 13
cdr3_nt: TGTGCCAGCAGCCGGAACATTAAGGAAAAACTGTTTTTT
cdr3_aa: CASSRNIKEKLFF

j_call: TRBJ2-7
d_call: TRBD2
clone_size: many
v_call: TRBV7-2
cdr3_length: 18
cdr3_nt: TGTGCCAGCAGCTTAGAGATATCGCTAGCGGGAGGGAGGGACGAGCAGTACTTC
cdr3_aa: CASSLEISLAGGRDEQYF

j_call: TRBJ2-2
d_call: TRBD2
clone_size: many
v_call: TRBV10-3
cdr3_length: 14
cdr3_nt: TGTGCCACCCGGACTAGCGGAGACACCGGGGAGCTGTTTTTT
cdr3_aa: CATRTSGDTGELFF

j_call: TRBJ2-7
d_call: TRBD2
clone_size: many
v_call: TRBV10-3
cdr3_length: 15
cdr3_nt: TGTGCCATCAGTGAGTCAGGGAGGGGACTCAGAGAGCAGTACTTC
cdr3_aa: CAISESGRGLREQYF

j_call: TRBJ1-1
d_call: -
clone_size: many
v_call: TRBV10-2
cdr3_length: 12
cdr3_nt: TGCGCCAGCAGGACAACCAACACTGAAGCTTTCTTT
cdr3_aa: CASRTTNTEAFF

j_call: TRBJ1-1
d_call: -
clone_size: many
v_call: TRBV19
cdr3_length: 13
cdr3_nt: TGTGCCAGTACCGACAGGTCGGGGACTGAAGCTTTCTTT
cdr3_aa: CASTDRSGTEAFF

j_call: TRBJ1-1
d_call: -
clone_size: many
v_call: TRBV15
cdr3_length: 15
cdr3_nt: TGTGCCACCAGCAGAGATCCTGGGGGAACCACTGAAGCTTTCTTT
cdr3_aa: CATSRDPGGTTEAFF

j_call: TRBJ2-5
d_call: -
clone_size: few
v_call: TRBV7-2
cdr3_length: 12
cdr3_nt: TGTGCCAGCAGCTCCTCATTCGAGACCCAGTACTTC
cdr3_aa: CASSSSFETQYF

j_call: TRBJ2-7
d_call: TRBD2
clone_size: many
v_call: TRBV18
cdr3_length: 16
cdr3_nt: TGTGCCAGCTCACCTCTAGGGACTAGCGGGAGCTACGAGCAGTACTTC
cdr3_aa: CASSPLGTSGSYEQYF

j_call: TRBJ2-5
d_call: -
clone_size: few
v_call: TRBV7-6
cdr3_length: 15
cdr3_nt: TGTGCCAGCAGACTCGGGTCCGGGGCCCAAGAGACCCAGTACTTC
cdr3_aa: CASRLGSGAQETQYF

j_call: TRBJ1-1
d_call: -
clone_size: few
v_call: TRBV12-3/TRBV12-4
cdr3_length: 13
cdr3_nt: TGTGCCAGCAGTTTAGGGGCGCACACTGAAGCTTTCTTT
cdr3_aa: CASSLGAHTEAFF

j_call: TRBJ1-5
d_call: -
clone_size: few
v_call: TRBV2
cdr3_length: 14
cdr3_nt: TGTGCCAGCAGTGTTCGACAGAGCAATCAGCCCCAGCATTTT
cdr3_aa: CASSVRQSNQPQHF

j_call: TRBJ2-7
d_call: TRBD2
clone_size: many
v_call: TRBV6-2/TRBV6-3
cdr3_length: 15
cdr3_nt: TGTGCCAGCACCACCGGACTAGCGGGAGCGTACGAGCAGTACTTC
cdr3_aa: CASTTGLAGAYEQYF

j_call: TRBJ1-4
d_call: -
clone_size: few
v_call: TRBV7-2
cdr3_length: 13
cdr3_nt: TGTGCCAGCACCCGGTTGCCTAATGAAAAACTGTTTTTT
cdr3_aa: CASTRLPNEKLFF

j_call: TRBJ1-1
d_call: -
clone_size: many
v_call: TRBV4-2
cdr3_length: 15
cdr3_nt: TGTGCCAGCAGCCAAGATCGGAACAGTAACACTGAAGCTTTCTTT
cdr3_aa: CASSQDRNSNTEAFF

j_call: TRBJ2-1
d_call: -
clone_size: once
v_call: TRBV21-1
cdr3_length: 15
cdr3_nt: TGTGCCAGCAGCGAGAGGACTAGCGCCCACAATGAGCGGTTCTTC
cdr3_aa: CASSERTSAHNERFF

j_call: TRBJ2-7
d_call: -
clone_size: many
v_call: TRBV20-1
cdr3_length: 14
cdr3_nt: TGCAGTGCCCACAATCCGGGACAAGGATACGAGCAGTACTTC
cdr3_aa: CSAHNPGQGYEQYF

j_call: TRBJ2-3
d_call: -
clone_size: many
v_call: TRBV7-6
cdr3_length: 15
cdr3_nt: TGTGCCAGCAGCTTAGCGGGGGCGGTGACAGATACGCAGTATTTT
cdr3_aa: CASSLAGAVTDTQYF

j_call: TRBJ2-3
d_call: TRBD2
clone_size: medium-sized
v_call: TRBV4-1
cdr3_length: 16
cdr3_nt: TGCGCCAGCAGCCAAGTGCAACTAGCGGGAACAGATACGCAGTATTTT
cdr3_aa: CASSQVQLAGTDTQYF